A single sample gave rise to the 2 T cell receptor beta chains below, sequenced in a study of tumor-infiltrating lymphocytes in localized non-small cell lung cancer. Method: immunoSEQ multiplex PCR; TCRdb's copy keeps in-frame clones and lacks some. The repertoire holds 9,500 to 15,000 clones, with around 86% as singletons. Sequenced: lung tumor tissue. Receptor source: a human donor with non-small cell lung cancer.

This clone was seen once. V gene TRBV5-6 combines with J gene TRBJ2-6, with D possibly TRBD1 on 5 matching bases. The CDR3 extends over 16 amino acids. The germline V and J ends were trimmed by 4 bases and 0 bases, with 11 bases remaining between them. The V gene's germline CDR1 is SGHDT and CDR2 YYEEEE. CDR3 nucleotides: TGTGCCAGCAGCGAGACAGTATTCTCTGGGGCCAACGTCCTGACTTTC. Amino acids: CASSETVFSGANVLTF.

The chain uses TRBV29-1 and TRBJ1-1; D gene unclear. Germline assignment: CDR1 SQVTM and CDR2 ANQGSEA. V was pared by 5 bases and J by 0 bases, with 10 bases between. This CDR3 is 13 amino acids long. This CDR3 is CSVSDLLNTEAFF. CDR3 in DNA: TGCAGCGTTTCGGATCTCTTGAACACTGAAGCTTTCTTT. The full variable domain, with the rest looked up from reference TRBV29-1 and TRBJ1-1, is SAVISQKPSRDICQRGTSLTIQCQVDSQVTMMFWYRQQPGQSLTLIATANQGSEATYESGFVIDKFPISRPNLTFSTLTVSNMSPEDSSIYLCSVSDLLNTEAFFGQGTRLTVV.